This T cell receptor (beta chain) was captured in a study of control samples from healthy donors and cancer patients. The CDR3 runs to 15 residues. Germline values: CDR1 LNHDA, CDR2 SQIVND (reference sequence). Trimming cost V 3 bases and J 4 bases, with 15 bases left between them. Libraries were prepared by immunoSEQ multiplex PCR; TCRdb keeps only in-frame clonotypes and omits some of them. The sample lists about 50,000 clones, 95% to 96% occurring once. The chain links TRBV19 to TRBJ1-1; D perhaps matches TRBD1 (6 bases). The receptor was isolated from a woman aged 25 to 39 in good health. Sequencing input: blood. In DNA, the CDR3 is TGTGCCAGTAGTATCGGACAGTCGGTGGGCACTGAAGCTTTCTTT. Translating gives CASSIGQSVGTEAFF.